This TCR beta chain was retrieved from a study of T-cell reconstitution after alpha-beta-depleted transplantation in children. The study, taken as a whole, reports: Reportedly, roughly two months post-transplant, alpha-beta T cells arose from several hundred expanded graft clones.

Preparation of the TCRbeta library involved a method that used unique molecular identifiers. Each CDR3 protein gets one entry after TCRdb re-called the PCR reads with MiXCR. The data hold about 350,000 distinct CDR3 sequences, with 15% to 20% observed a single time. This clonotype was seen a handful of times. What it recognizes is unknown. The receptor was derived from a male patient aged 2-15 years who had a stem cell transplant for acute lymphoblastic leukemia, so the T cells may come from the graft donor. The sequences come from PBMCs, mostly from graft donor cells, collected 360 days after TCRalphabeta/CD19-depleted stem cell transplant.

The CDR3 spells CASSYSVREGSRDEQFF. CDR3 bases: TGTGCCAGCAGTTACTCAGTGCGGGAGGGATCACGGGATGAGCAGTTCTTC. The J gene is TRBJ2-1, the V gene TRBV6-2 or TRBV6-3, with 9 bases identical to TRBD2. The CDR3 covers 17 residues. The V gene end was trimmed by 0 bases and the J gene end by 8 bases; junction bases not matched to a gene: 11. Germline lookup yields CDR1 MNHEY and CDR2 SVGEGT.